This T cell receptor beta chain was sequenced for a study of vaccination and CD4 T cells after COVID-19. The study sequenced cultured CD4+ T cell DNA using the Oncomine TCR Beta short-read assay. MiXCR, applied by TCRdb to the PCR reads, yields one record per CDR3 protein. The sample holds about 21,000 distinct CDR3 sequences, roughly two fifths seen once. Documented treatment: roughly ten-day PBMC culture with coronavirus spike peptide pools or control peptides (ViraFEST assay). Once cultured less than 13 days, CD4+ T cells underwent isolation by negative selection. On this clonotype itself: Antigen unknown.

The sample in question was CD4+ T cells from blood, cultured in vitro, obtained before SARS-CoV-2 vaccination. This clonotype was obtained from a human donor who had recovered from COVID-19.

The CDR3 DNA reads TGTGCCAGCACCTCCCGGGGGGCTGAAGCTTTCTTT. The encoded protein is CASTSRGAEAFF. The chain joins TRBV28 to TRBJ1-1; TRBD1 might be the D (5 bases). This CDR3 has 12 residues. Trimming left V 7 bases short and J 6 bases short, with 12 bases between. Germline loops: CDR1 MDHEN, CDR2 SYDVKM.